One sample yielded the 20 T cell receptor beta chains listed below, sequenced in a study of T-cell reconstitution after alpha-beta-depleted transplantation in children. Unique molecular identifiers were used in preparing the TCRbeta library. MiXCR was run by TCRdb on the PCR reads, yielding one entry per CDR3 protein. Here the sample spans about 400,000 distinct CDR3 sequences, 15% to 20% being singletons. The material was PBMCs, mostly from graft donor cells, obtained 360 days after TCRalphabeta/CD19-depleted stem cell transplant. These receptors were taken from a boy under two years old who had a stem cell transplant for Wiskott-Aldrich syndrome, so the T cells may come from the graft donor.

In this sample, this clonotype turned up a few times. In DNA, the CDR3 is TGTGCCATCTCTCCGGGACTAGCGGGCAATGAGCAGTTCTTC. Encoded protein: CAISPGLAGNEQFF. The V gene is TRBV10-3, the J gene TRBJ2-1, with 12 positions matching TRBD2. Germline V gene lookup returns CDR1 ENHRY and CDR2 SYGVKD. The CDR3 has 14 amino acids. Germline trimming cut 8 bases from V and 6 bases from J; bases unmatched to any gene: 5.

The rearrangement joins TRBV28 to TRBJ2-2, with 7 bases fitting TRBD1. In germline, CDR1 is MDHEN, CDR2 SYDVKM. Trimming took 7 bases from V and 2 from J; bases not matched to a gene: 10. The length of the CDR3 is 16 residues. The CDR3 spells CASISGQDFNTGELFF. Here the CDR3 DNA reads TGTGCCAGCATCAGTGGACAGGACTTTAACACCGGGGAGCTGTTTTTT.

The chain joins TRBV10-3 to TRBJ2-2, with D unclear. Germline CDR1 is ENHRY and CDR2 is SYGVKD. Trimming removed 4 bases from V and 5 bases from J, with 11 bases in between. The CDR3 consists of 14 residues. For the CDR3, the DNA is TGTGCCATCAGTGCTGGCGGTCGTACCGGGGAGCTGTTTTTT. This encodes CAISAGGRTGELFF.

This sequence joins TRBV12-3 or TRBV12-4 and TRBJ2-1, with 13 nucleotides matching TRBD2. V was pared by 6 bases and J by 4 bases, with 6 bases of the junction left unmatched. The CDR3 runs 16 residues. CDR3 loop: CASRGLAGERYNEQFF. DNA for the CDR3: TGTGCCAGCAGAGGACTAGCGGGAGAGAGGTACAATGAGCAGTTCTTC.

The chain recombines TRBV20-1 with TRBJ2-3; 8 bases are a match to TRBD2. The CDR3 has 14 amino acids. Germline trimming cut 3 bases from V and 3 bases from J; bases unmatched to any gene: 5. Germline V CDR1 and CDR2: DFQATT, SNEGSKA (reference sequence). CDR3: CSASRGGVTDTQYF. The CDR3 nucleotides are TGCAGTGCTAGTCGGGGGGGGGTGACAGATACGCAGTATTTT.

This clonotype has just a few counts. The gene calls are TRBV6-5 and TRBJ2-6; D not resolved. Germline CDR1 is MNHEY and CDR2 is SVGAGI. CDR3 length: 16 residues. V dropped 0 bases and J dropped 1 base, with 7 bases sitting between them. CDR3 region: CASSYSLGSGANVLTF. DNA for the CDR3: TGTGCCAGCAGTTACTCATTGGGATCTGGGGCCAACGTCCTGACTTTC.

This clonotype was detected a few times. This sequence joins TRBV5-4 and TRBJ2-1; 10 positions match TRBD2. The V segment lost 0 bases and the J segment 4 bases; nucleotides outside the gene matches: 16. The CDR3 has 20 residues. Germline CDR1 and CDR2: SGHNT and YYREEE (reference sequence). This chain's CDR3 is CASSLAASGGLFPNYNEQFF. CDR3 DNA sequence: TGTGCCAGCAGCTTGGCCGCTAGCGGGGGCCTTTTCCCTAATTACAATGAGCAGTTCTTC.

Only a few counts were recorded for this clonotype. The rearrangement links TRBV12-3 or TRBV12-4 to TRBJ2-3, with 8 bases that match TRBD2. The CDR3 covers 16 residues. The trim removed 6 bases at V and 6 bases at J, leaving 14 bases unmatched. CDR3 residues: CASSPVGAGLGDTQYF. DNA for the CDR3: TGTGCCAGCAGCCCTGTAGGGGCGGGACTAGGGGATACGCAGTATTTT.

This clonotype was seen more than once but under ten times. This rearrangement joins TRBV4-1 to TRBJ2-1; maybe TRBD1 (5 bases). Trimming stripped 1 base from V and 13 bases from J, with 11 bases between. The CDR3 sequence is 12 residues long. Germline CDR1 is MGHRA and CDR2 is YSYEKL. The CDR3 DNA sequence: TGCGCCAGCAGCCAAGGGAATAGGGGACAGTTCTTC. Protein: CASSQGNRGQFF.

The table lists this clonotype with a few counts. The CDR3 loop is CASSVRGSLAGAGELFF. The DNA for the CDR3 is TGTGCCAGCAGCGTACGCGGGTCTCTAGCAGGGGCCGGGGAGCTGTTTTTT. The chain links TRBV9 to TRBJ2-2; possible D gene TRBD1, 6 bases. Between the trimmed V and J ends, which lost 1 base and 6 bases, there was a span of 19 bases. CDR3 size: 17 residues. Germline CDR1 reads SGDLS; CDR2 reads YYNGEE.

The chain recombines TRBV3-1 with TRBJ2-7, with a tentative D call TRBD2 (5 bases). V dropped 4 bases and J dropped 3 bases, with 16 bases sitting between them. The CDR3 has 15 residues. Germline lookup yields CDR1 LGHDT and CDR2 YNNKEL (reference sequence). The chain's CDR3 is CASSRTRALLYEQYF. The CDR3 bases are TGTGCCAGCAGCCGAACTAGGGCTTTGCTCTACGAGCAGTACTTC.

The chain is built from TRBV7-2 and TRBJ2-5; 7 nucleotides agree with TRBD2. CDR1 and CDR2 (germline): SGHTA, FQGNSA. The CDR3 spans 16 residues. J gave up 5 bases and V 5 bases, and 14 bases lay outside the gene matches. The CDR3: CASSPPAGLRGETQYF. The CDR3, as DNA: TGTGCCAGCAGCCCACCAGCGGGACTACGGGGGGAGACCCAGTACTTC.

The chain combines TRBV20-1 with TRBJ2-7; 9 nucleotides align to TRBD2. CDR1 and CDR2 (germline): DFQATT, SNEGSKA (reference sequence). The CDR3 is 12 residues long. The V gene end was trimmed by 8 bases and the J gene end by 4 bases; junction bases not matched to a gene: 6. CDR3 region: CSSGTSWYEQYF. The CDR3 region has the DNA TGCAGTTCCGGGACTAGCTGGTACGAGCAGTACTTC.

V usage is TRBV20-1 and J usage is TRBJ2-3, with 10 bases identical to TRBD1. Germline loops: CDR1 DFQATT, CDR2 SNEGSKA (reference sequence). This CDR3 has 19 amino acids. V dropped 3 bases and J dropped 4; count of bases not matched to a gene: 19. The CDR3 DNA reads as TGCAGTGCTAGTGGCCGAACGAGGAGGAGACAGGGGGCTGCAGATACGCAGTATTTT. Residues: CSASGRTRRRQGAADTQYF.

This clonotype has only a few counts. This chain connects TRBV20-1 to TRBJ2-5, with D possibly being TRBD2 (6 bases). Trimming took 0 bases from V and 9 from J, leaving 8 bases between them. The CDR3 loop spans 11 amino acids. Per the germline V gene, CDR1 is DFQATT and CDR2 is SNEGSKA (reference sequence). The CDR3 reads CSARDGRPQYF. Here the CDR3 DNA reads TGCAGTGCTAGAGATGGGAGGCCCCAGTACTTC.

The chain employs TRBV12-3 or TRBV12-4 and TRBJ2-3, with 9 bases identical to TRBD1. The CDR3 is 18 amino acids. Trimming took 2 bases from V and 4 from J; bases not matched to a gene: 13. CDR3 in amino acids: CASSLRGPGQGPADTQYF. The CDR3 DNA sequence: TGTGCCAGCAGTTTACGCGGTCCGGGACAGGGACCGGCAGATACGCAGTATTTT.

In this sample, this clonotype turned up a few times. The chain is built from TRBV20-1 and TRBJ2-1, with 8 positions matching TRBD1. This CDR3 contains 14 residues. Germline V gene lookup returns CDR1 DFQATT and CDR2 SNEGSKA (reference sequence). J was trimmed by 10 bases and V by 6 bases; bases with no gene match: 14. CDR3 sequence (DNA): TGCAGTGCCCCAAGCGACAGGGGCCCCCAGGAGCAGTTCTTC. This translates into CSAPSDRGPQEQFF.

V and J are TRBV18 and TRBJ2-6; possibly TRBD1 for D (6 bases). Trimming took 6 bases from V and 1 from J, leaving 10 bases between them. CDR3 length: 15 residues. Germline V gene lookup returns CDR1 KGHSH and CDR2 LQKENI. DNA of the CDR3: TGTGCCAGCTCCCAACAGGGTTCTGGGGCCAACGTCCTGACTTTC. It specifies CASSQQGSGANVLTF.

The chain carries TRBV27 and TRBJ2-2; 8 bases are shared with TRBD1. The germline gives CDR1 MNHEY, CDR2 SMNVEV (reference sequence). The CDR3 totals 16 residues. V lost 5 bases and J lost 4; bases outside the gene matches: 9. The CDR3 loop is CASSLTWTGRTGELFF. The CDR3 region has the DNA TGTGCCAGCAGTCTCACCTGGACAGGGCGCACCGGGGAGCTGTTTTTT.

This clonotype showed up just a few times. The chain couples TRBV20-1 to TRBJ2-1; 8 bases match TRBD2. The V gene end was trimmed by 6 bases and the J gene end by 10 bases; junction bases not matched to a gene: 8. Germline V gene data show CDR1 as DFQATT and CDR2 as SNEGSKA (reference sequence). The CDR3 is 12 amino acids. DNA for the CDR3: TGCAGTGCCCCGCGGGGACTAGGCGAGCAGTTCTTC. This translates into CSAPRGLGEQFF.